These 16 T cell receptor beta chains were sequenced from one sample in a study of blood T cell repertoires in COVID-19. Clones were read by immunoSEQ multiplex PCR, and TCRdb kept only the in-frame ones, dropping some. The sample lists about 37,000 clones, roughly 80% seen once, with around 15% in the top ten. The specimen was peripheral blood. All receptors derive from a woman in her sixties or seventies with acute or convalescent COVID-19.

Only a few counts were recorded for this clone. The rearrangement links TRBV7-2 to TRBJ2-5; a weak D match, TRBD2 (6 bases). CDR1 SGHTA and CDR2 FQGNSA come from the germline V gene. V was shortened by 5 bases and J by 5 bases, with 21 bases between the two germline ends. This CDR3 region has 16 residues. CDR3 protein: CASSAIPGLELETQYF. The DNA for the CDR3 is TGTGCCAGCAGCGCCATCCCGGGACTTGAATTGGAGACCCAGTACTTC.

The V gene is TRBV7-2, the J gene TRBJ2-3, with 10 bases that match TRBD2. There are 15 residues in the CDR3. Germline CDR1 reads SGHTA; CDR2 reads FQGNSA. Trimming cost V 5 bases and J 4 bases; bases outside gene matches: 6. For the CDR3, the DNA is TGTGCCAGCAGCCAGCGGGGGGGCCGAGCAGATACGCAGTATTTT. Amino acids: CASSQRGGRADTQYF.

This clone showed up just once. V gene TRBV7-8 combines with J gene TRBJ2-5; D possibly corresponds to TRBD1 (6 bases). The CDR3 is 14 residues long. Trimming took 5 bases from V and 4 from J, leaving 14 bases between them. The germline V gene has CDR1 SGHVS and CDR2 FQNEAQ. The CDR3 region has the DNA TGTGCCAGCAGCCCCGACAGGTTCGGAGAGACCCAGTACTTC. It specifies CASSPDRFGETQYF.

This chain joins TRBV19 and TRBJ2-1; the match to TRBD2 covers 7 bases. The length of the CDR3 is 18 residues. CDR1 and CDR2 (germline): LNHDA, SQIVND (reference sequence). V shed 1 base, J shed 5 bases, and the junction held 14 bases outside the gene matches. The CDR3: CASSIVKGWTSKDNEQFF. CDR3 nucleotide sequence: TGTGCCAGTAGTATAGTAAAAGGGTGGACTAGTAAAGACAATGAGCAGTTCTTC. Full variable domain (rest looked up from reference TRBV19 and TRBJ2-1): DGGITQSPKYLFRKEGQNVTLSCEQNLNHDAMYWYRQDPGQGLRLIYYSQIVNDFQKGDIAEGYSVSREKKESFPLTVTSAQKNPTAFYLCASSIVKGWTSKDNEQFFGPGTRLTVL.

The J gene is TRBJ1-2, the V gene TRBV6-5; perhaps TRBD1 as D (6 bases). Trimming left V 6 bases short and J 2 bases short, with 10 bases between. The CDR3 is 13 amino acids. The germline CDR1 and CDR2 sequences are MNHEY and SVGAGI. This CDR3 reads CASSRQENYGYTF. DNA for the CDR3: TGTGCCAGCAGCCGACAGGAGAACTATGGCTACACCTTC.

The chain is built from TRBV29-1 and TRBJ1-2; TRBD1 agrees at 7 bases. V was pared by 2 bases and J by 6 bases, with 15 bases of the junction left unmatched. Germline V gene lookup returns CDR1 SQVTM and CDR2 ANQGSEA. This CDR3 is 16 amino acids long. CDR3 residues: CSVEKGTASGRNGYTF. The CDR3 DNA sequence: TGCAGCGTTGAAAAAGGGACAGCCTCCGGGCGGAATGGCTACACCTTC.

The chain carries TRBV28 and TRBJ2-1; TRBD2 matches 7 bases. In germline, CDR1 is MDHEN, CDR2 SYDVKM. The V segment lost 5 bases and the J segment 2 bases; nucleotides outside the gene matches: 9. This CDR3 is built from 16 residues. CDR3: CASSPYLAATYNEQFF. CDR3 DNA sequence: TGTGCCAGCAGTCCATACCTAGCGGCGACCTACAATGAGCAGTTCTTC.

In this sample, this clone turned up a few times. This chain links TRBV7-9 with TRBJ2-1; TRBD2 agrees at 9 bases. The trim removed 5 bases at V and 4 bases at J, leaving 3 bases unmatched. In germline, CDR1 is SEHNR, CDR2 FQNEAQ (reference sequence). CDR3 length equals 14 residues. As DNA, the CDR3 is TGTGCCAGCAGCCAGAGCGGGGGGTACAATGAGCAGTTCTTC. Its protein is CASSQSGGYNEQFF. Filled out from reference TRBV7-9 and TRBJ2-1, the complete variable domain reads DTGVSQNPRHKITKRGQNVTFRCDPISEHNRLYWYRQTLGQGPEFLTYFQNEAQLEKSRLLSDRFSAERPKGSFSTLEIQRTEQGDSAMYLCASSQSGGYNEQFFGPGTRLTVL.

This clone has a handful of counts. CDR3 sequence reads: CASSLGWRGTYEQYF. The CDR3 DNA follows: TGTGCCAGCAGCTTAGGGTGGCGGGGAACCTACGAGCAGTACTTC. The J gene is TRBJ2-7, the V gene TRBV11-2, with D possibly TRBD2 on 6 matching bases. The CDR3 runs to 15 residues. The V end lost 1 base, the J end lost 2 bases, and 12 bases lay between the germline ends. Per the germline V gene, CDR1 is SGHAT and CDR2 is FQNNGV.

The V call is TRBV27, the J call TRBJ1-2, with 8 positions matching TRBD1. V was pared by 1 base and J by 6 bases, with 1 base of the junction left unmatched. This CDR3 has 13 residues. Germline V lookup: CDR1 MNHEY, CDR2 SMNVEV (reference sequence). In DNA, the CDR3 is TGTGCCAGCAGTTTATTGACAGGGGATGGCTACACCTTC. Its translation: CASSLLTGDGYTF.

J is TRBJ2-5 and V is TRBV9, with D possibly matching TRBD2 (6 bases). Germline CDR1 is SGDLS and CDR2 is YYNGEE. The germline V and J ends were trimmed by 4 bases and 0 bases, with 13 bases remaining between them. This CDR3 is built from 15 residues. CDR3: CASSFRWGDQETQYF. CDR3 sequence (DNA): TGTGCCAGCAGCTTTCGGTGGGGGGACCAAGAGACCCAGTACTTC.

The chain carries TRBV19 and TRBJ2-5; 7 bases are shared with TRBD1. In germline, CDR1 is LNHDA, CDR2 SQIVND (reference sequence). V trimming: 5 bases; J trimming: 0 bases; junction bases outside the gene matches: 9. The CDR3 is 16 residues long. For the CDR3, the DNA is TGTGCCAGTAGTGAAAAGGGACAGTTCTACCAAGAGACCCAGTACTTC. This sequence encodes CASSEKGQFYQETQYF.

About this clone itself: The sample carries other DNA sequences with the same CDR3. This chain links TRBV6-5 with TRBJ2-5, with 7 bases aligning to TRBD1. The CDR3 has 16 amino acids. Germline-derived CDR1 and CDR2 are MNHEY and SVGAGI. The V segment lost 0 bases and the J segment 4 bases; nucleotides outside the gene matches: 8. As DNA, the CDR3 is TGTGCCAGCAGTTACTCAAGACAGGGCCGGGGAGAGACCCAGTACTTC. This translates into CASSYSRQGRGETQYF.

This chain links TRBV3-1 (or the pseudogene TRBV3-2) with TRBJ1-5, with TRBD1 matching 11 bases. Trimming at V came to 4 bases and at J to 6 bases, leaving 5 bases not matched to a gene. The germline CDR1 and CDR2 sequences are LGHDT and YNNKEL (reference sequence). The CDR3 runs to 15 residues. CDR3 DNA: TGTGCCAGCAGCCCGGGGACAGGGGGAGGTCAGCCCCAGCATTTT. Translating gives CASSPGTGGGQPQHF.

The chain has TRBV28 and TRBJ2-7, with 10 bases lining up with TRBD2. This CDR3 comprises 15 residues. The V and J ends lost 6 bases and 0 bases, in that order; junction bases with no gene match: 5. Germline V gene lookup returns CDR1 MDHEN and CDR2 SYDVKM. The chain's CDR3 is CASSRVAGGSYEQYF. DNA for the CDR3: TGTGCCAGCAGCCGGGTAGCGGGAGGCTCCTACGAGCAGTACTTC.

The V call is TRBV6-5, the J call TRBJ1-5; a possible D gene is TRBD1 (5 bases). The CDR3 consists of 14 residues. CDR1 MNHEY and CDR2 SVGAGI come from the germline V gene. V was cut by 9 bases and J by 2 bases, with 14 bases left in between. The CDR3 region is CASITGSGNQPQHF. The CDR3 DNA sequence: TGTGCCAGTATTACAGGTTCGGGCAATCAGCCCCAGCATTTT.